This TCR beta chain was recovered during a study of blood T cell repertoires in COVID-19. Method: immunoSEQ multiplex PCR; TCRdb's copy keeps in-frame clones and lacks some. Of 150,000 to 200,000 clones in the sample, about 85% are singletons; the top ten hold about 9.1%. The V gene lost 5 bases and the J gene lost 4 bases, with 5 bases spanning the gap. The CDR3 runs 11 residues. Germline V lookup: CDR1 SGHNT, CDR2 YENEEA. The chain has TRBV11-3 and TRBJ1-1, with D unclear. Sequenced material: peripheral blood. The clonotype originates from an elderly woman with acute or convalescent COVID-19. The CDR3: CASSRGTEAFF. In DNA, the CDR3 is TGTGCCAGCAGCCGAGGCACTGAAGCTTTCTTT.